This TCR beta chain originates from a study of blood T cell repertoires in COVID-19. For the study at large: Acute and convalescent COVID-19 specimens originated in the United States, Italy and Spain. PBMCs, B-cell-depleted T cells, or T cells were the source of the cDNA or gDNA that made up the material.

Original data processing: Counts of nucleated cells, estimated from reference gene primer amplification, were obtained. This table comes from immunoSEQ multiplex PCR, and its TCRdb copy is limited to in-frame clones, with some not included. The V and J calls and clone size were taken over from that table, and D and trimming were inferred from the DNA. The table has about 120,000 clones, 87% seen once. CDR1 ENHRY and CDR2 SYGVKD come from the germline V gene. Trimming pared 1 base from V and 0 bases from J, leaving 4 bases between. This CDR3 region has 14 residues. This clone was recorded once. Sequencing was carried out using peripheral blood. The chain has TRBV10-3 and TRBJ1-3; no clear D gene. The source is a woman aged 45-60 years with acute or convalescent COVID-19. In DNA, the CDR3 is TGTGCCATCAGTGAGTTGTACTCTGGAAACACCATATATTTT. Translated, it gives CAISELYSGNTIYF.